The rows below give T cell receptor beta chains drawn from one sample of a study of control samples from healthy donors and cancer patients. Clones were read by immunoSEQ multiplex PCR, and TCRdb kept only the in-frame ones, dropping some. The sample holds fewer than 100,000 clones, 82% seen once. The source material was blood. Source of these receptors: a man in his fifties or sixties in good health. Each CDR3 is given with its conserved first and last residue. Each record gives: D gene, clone size, J gene, V gene, CDR3 DNA, CDR3 protein. A D gene is named only where the DNA matches it firmly. Rows may omit the clone size; those that give it use once, few, many or a size class.

TRBD2,NA,TRBJ2-3,TRBV7-6,TGTGCCAGCAGCTTAGCGGCGGGAGACACAGATACGCAGTATTTT,CASSLAAGDTDTQYF
NA,NA,TRBJ1-5,TRBV20-1,TGCAGTGCTAGTCCAGCCCAGAGCAATCAGCCCCAGCATTTT,CSASPAQSNQPQHF
TRBD1,NA,TRBJ1-6,TRBV18,TGTGCCAGCTCACCCACAGGGGTCGGTTCACCCCTCCACTTT,CASSPTGVGSPLHF
NA,NA,TRBJ1-4,TRBV18,TGTGCCAGCTCACTGACAGGACTTAATGAAAAACTGTTTTTT,CASSLTGLNEKLFF
NA,few,TRBJ2-7,TRBV1,TGCACCAGCAGCCACGGGACACAATTCGGAGACACTTCGGGGGAGCAGTACTTC,CTSSHGTQFGDTSGEQYF
NA,NA,TRBJ2-1,TRBV7-8,TGTGCCAGCAGCCCGGAACCAGGGTCCGGTGAGCAGTTCTTC,CASSPEPGSGEQFF
TRBD1,NA,TRBJ2-1,TRBV4-1,TGCGCCAGCAGCCGACAGGGGGTCGGTGATGAGCAGTTCTTC,CASSRQGVGDEQFF
NA,NA,TRBJ1-1,TRBV9,TGTGCCAGCAGCGTAGGGACTGGGAACACTGAAGCTTTCTTT,CASSVGTGNTEAFF
TRBD1,NA,TRBJ1-1,TRBV10-3,TGTGCCATCACCAAGGACAGGGCGCAACCTGAAGCTTTCTTT,CAITKDRAQPEAFF
TRBD2,NA,TRBJ2-3,TRBV5-5,TGTGCCAGCAGCTTGGTGGCGGGGGGGCTTAATACGCAGTATTTT,CASSLVAGGLNTQYF
NA,NA,TRBJ2-2,TRBV19,TGTGCCAGTAGTCCCCGGACGGGCGGCGGGGAGCTGTTTTTT,CASSPRTGGGELFF
NA,NA,TRBJ1-5,TRBV30,TGTGCCTGGAGTGGGGGAGGCAATCAGCCCCAGCATTTT,CAWSGGGNQPQHF
NA,NA,TRBJ1-6,TRBV7-9,TGTGCCAGCAGCTTAGTTGGGGCACAATATAATTCACCCCTCCACTTT,CASSLVGAQYNSPLHF
TRBD2,NA,TRBJ2-7,TRBV29-1,TGCAGCGCTACGGGACTAGCGGGGTACGAGCAGTACTTC,CSATGLAGYEQYF
NA,NA,TRBJ2-7,TRBV27,TGTGCCAAACCCTTCACCGATTCCTACGAGCAGTACTTC,CAKPFTDSYEQYF
NA,NA,TRBJ1-4,TRBV28,TGTGCCAGCAGACGGCGGACAGCTGTGGGTGAAAAACTGTTTTTT,CASRRRTAVGEKLFF
NA,NA,TRBJ2-6,TRBV6-6,TGTGCCAGCAGACCCCGGGCTGGGGCCAACGTCCTGACTTTC,CASRPRAGANVLTF
NA,NA,TRBJ2-5,TRBV19,TGTGCCAGTACCACCCAAGTTGGGTCGGAGACCCAGTACTTC,CASTTQVGSETQYF
NA,NA,TRBJ1-3,TRBV30,TGTGCCTGGAGGGACGAGGGATGGTCTGGAAACACCATATATTTT,CAWRDEGWSGNTIYF
NA,NA,TRBJ2-3,TRBV10-2,TGCGCCAGCAGTGTGGCCGTCGATACGCAGTATTTT,CASSVAVDTQYF
NA,NA,TRBJ2-7,TRBV6-5,TGTGCCAGCTCCAGGGCCTCGAGGTCCTACGAGCAGTACTTC,CASSRASRSYEQYF
TRBD1,NA,TRBJ1-6,TRBV30,TGTGCCTGGACTCGGGACAGGGGGCTTTTTTCACCCCTCCACTTT,CAWTRDRGLFSPLHF
NA,NA,TRBJ1-2,TRBV6-5,TGTGCCAGCAGCCTCGATACCTATGGCTACACCTTC,CASSLDTYGYTF
NA,NA,TRBJ1-4,TRBV6-6,TGTGCCACCGAGAGCAGGAAAGTGGGGAAACTGTTTTTT,CATESRKVGKLFF
NA,NA,TRBJ2-2,TRBV20-1,TGCAGTGCTAGTCGGGAACCGCTCACCGGGGAGCTGTTTTTT,CSASREPLTGELFF
NA,NA,TRBJ1-1,TRBV7-3,TGTGCCAGCAGCCCGGGACATGTGAACACTGAAGCTTTCTTT,CASSPGHVNTEAFF